This T cell receptor beta chain was recorded in a study of identical twins. The sample holds a few counts of this clonotype. The ends were cut back, 4 bases at V and 5 bases at J, with 14 bases in the middle. The CDR3 length is 14 residues. Germline CDR1 and CDR2: MNHEY and SVGAGI. MiXCR was run by TCRdb on the 5' RACE reads, yielding one entry per CDR3 protein. This repertoire shows hundreds of thousands of distinct CDR3 sequences, roughly 6% found once; its top ten account for approximately 1.6%. Source material: naive T cells sorted from blood. This TCR came from a man aged 18 to 30 in good health. The chain has TRBV6-5 and TRBJ1-2; D may be TRBD1 (5 bases). The CDR3 DNA follows: TGTGCCAGCAGTTCAAAGAGACAGAGTTATGGCTACACCTTC. It yields the protein CASSSKRQSYGYTF.